The clone carrying this T cell receptor (beta chain) was detected once. The data derive from a study of Ad26.COV2.S vaccination and SARS-CoV-2 variants. The treatment here: some 20 received Ad26.COV2.S at low or high dose, single or two shots; several received placebo; per-sample allocation not given. At day 63 after the first vaccine or placebo injection, samples were drawn. The germline CDR1 and CDR2 sequences are MNHEY and SVGEGT. With 5 bases clipped from V and 4 bases from J, the junction kept 8 bases outside the gene matches. The CDR3 extends over 15 amino acids. Here immunoSEQ multiplex PCR was the method, and the copy in TCRdb shows in-frame clones only, minus some. The sample contains 330,000 or so clones, about nine tenths of which appear only once.

The chain combines TRBV6-2 or TRBV6-3 with TRBJ2-7; 10 positions match TRBD1. The sample here was peripheral blood, taken in a trial of Ad26.COV2.S vaccine versus placebo. The clonotype originates from a person aged 18-60 years who received the Ad26.COV2.S COVID-19 vaccine or a placebo. CDR3 coding DNA: TGTGCCAGCAGTCGGGGACAGGGGAGAGCTTACGAGCAGTACTTC. Its protein is CASSRGQGRAYEQYF.